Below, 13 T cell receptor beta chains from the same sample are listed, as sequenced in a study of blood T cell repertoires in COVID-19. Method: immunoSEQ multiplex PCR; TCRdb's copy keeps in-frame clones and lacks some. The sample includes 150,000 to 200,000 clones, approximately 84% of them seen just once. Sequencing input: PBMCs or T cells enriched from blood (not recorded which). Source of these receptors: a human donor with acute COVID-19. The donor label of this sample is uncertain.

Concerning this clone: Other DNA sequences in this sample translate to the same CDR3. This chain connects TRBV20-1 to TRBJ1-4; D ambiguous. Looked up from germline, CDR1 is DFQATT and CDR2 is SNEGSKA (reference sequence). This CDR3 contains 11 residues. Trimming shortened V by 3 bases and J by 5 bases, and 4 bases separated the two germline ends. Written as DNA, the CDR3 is TGCAGTGCTAGGCAGAATGAAAAACTGTTTTTT. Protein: CSARQNEKLFF.

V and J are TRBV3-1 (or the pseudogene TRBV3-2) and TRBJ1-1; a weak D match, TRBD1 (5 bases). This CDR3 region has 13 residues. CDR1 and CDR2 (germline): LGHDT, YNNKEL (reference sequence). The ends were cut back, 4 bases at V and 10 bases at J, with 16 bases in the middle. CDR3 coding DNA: TGTGCCAGCAGCCCGACTCAAGGGGCGGCAGCTTTCTTT. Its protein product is CASSPTQGAAAFF.

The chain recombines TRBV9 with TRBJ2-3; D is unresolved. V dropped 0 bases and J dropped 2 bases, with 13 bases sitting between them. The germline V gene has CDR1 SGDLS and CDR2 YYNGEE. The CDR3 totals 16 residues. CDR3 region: CASSVAALEDTDTQYF. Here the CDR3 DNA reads TGTGCCAGCAGCGTAGCGGCCCTAGAGGACACAGATACGCAGTATTTT.

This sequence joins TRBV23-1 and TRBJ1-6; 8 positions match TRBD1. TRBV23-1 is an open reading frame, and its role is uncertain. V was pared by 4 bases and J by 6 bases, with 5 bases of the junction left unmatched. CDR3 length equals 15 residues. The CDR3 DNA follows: TGCGCCAGCAGTCGATCCGGACAGGGTAATTCACCCCTCCACTTT. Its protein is CASSRSGQGNSPLHF.

The CDR3 sequence: CATSTRDRGRDEQFF. DNA of the CDR3: TGTGCCACCAGCACCCGGGACAGGGGGCGCGATGAGCAGTTCTTC. The chain is built from TRBV24-1 and TRBJ2-1, with 12 nucleotides matching TRBD1. Germline-derived CDR1 and CDR2 are KGHDR and SFDVKD. The CDR3 loop spans 15 amino acids. V was clipped by 7 bases and J by 8 bases; unmatched bases: 8.

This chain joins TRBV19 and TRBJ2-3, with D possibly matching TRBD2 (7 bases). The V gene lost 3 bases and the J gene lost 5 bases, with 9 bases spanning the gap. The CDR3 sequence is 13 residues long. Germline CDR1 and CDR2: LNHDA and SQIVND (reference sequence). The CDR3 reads CASSIRGGDTQYF. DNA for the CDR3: TGTGCCAGTAGTATTAGGGGGGGAGATACGCAGTATTTT.

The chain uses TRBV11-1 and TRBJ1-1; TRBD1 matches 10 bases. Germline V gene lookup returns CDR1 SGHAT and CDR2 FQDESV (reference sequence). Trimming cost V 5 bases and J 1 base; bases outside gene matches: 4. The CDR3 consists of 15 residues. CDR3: CASSRTGGQNTEAFF. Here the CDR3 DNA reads TGTGCCAGCAGCCGGACAGGGGGGCAGAACACTGAAGCTTTCTTT.

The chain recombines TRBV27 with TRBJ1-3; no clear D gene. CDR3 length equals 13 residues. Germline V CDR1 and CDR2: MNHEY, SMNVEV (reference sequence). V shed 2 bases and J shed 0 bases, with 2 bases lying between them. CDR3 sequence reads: CASSLLSGNTIYF. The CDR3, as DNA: TGTGCCAGCAGTTTACTCTCTGGAAACACCATATATTTT.

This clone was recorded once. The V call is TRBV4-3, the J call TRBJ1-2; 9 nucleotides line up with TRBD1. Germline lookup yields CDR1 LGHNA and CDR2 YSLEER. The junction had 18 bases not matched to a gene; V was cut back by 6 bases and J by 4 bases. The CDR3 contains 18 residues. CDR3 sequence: CASSPGAGQGRWIYGYTF. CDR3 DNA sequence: TGCGCCAGCAGTCCAGGCGCGGGACAGGGAAGGTGGATCTATGGCTACACCTTC.

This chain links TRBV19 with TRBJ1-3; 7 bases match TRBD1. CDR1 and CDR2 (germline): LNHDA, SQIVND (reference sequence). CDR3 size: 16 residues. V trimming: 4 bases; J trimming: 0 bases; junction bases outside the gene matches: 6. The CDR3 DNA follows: TGTGCCAGTAGTACCTGGACAGGCTACTCTGGAAACACCATATATTTT. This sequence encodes CASSTWTGYSGNTIYF.

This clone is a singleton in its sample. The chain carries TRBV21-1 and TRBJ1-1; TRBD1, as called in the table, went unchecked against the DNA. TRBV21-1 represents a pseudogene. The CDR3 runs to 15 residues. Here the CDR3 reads CASRKRTGENTEAFF. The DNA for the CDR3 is TGTGCCAGCAGAAAGAGGACAGGGGAGAACACTGAAGCTTTCTTT.

CDR3 in DNA: TGTGCCAGCAGCCAAGGGCCAAGGGCAGAGGGACAGCCCCAGCATTTT. Amino acids: CASSQGPRAEGQPQHF. The gene calls are TRBV4-2 and TRBJ1-5; D unclear. The CDR3 sequence is 16 residues long. V gave up 1 base and J gave up 7 bases, with 17 bases separating them. Per the germline V gene, CDR1 is LGHNA and CDR2 is YNFKEQ.

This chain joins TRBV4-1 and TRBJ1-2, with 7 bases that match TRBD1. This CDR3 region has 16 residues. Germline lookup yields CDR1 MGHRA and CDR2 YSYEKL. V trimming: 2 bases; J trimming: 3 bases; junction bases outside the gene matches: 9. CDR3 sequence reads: CASSQPRTGGDYGYTF. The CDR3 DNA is TGCGCCAGCAGCCAACCTCGGACAGGAGGTGACTATGGCTACACCTTC.